This TCR beta chain was observed in a study of regulatory T cells in long-lasting Graves disease. This clonotype was seen repeatedly, ten times or more. V lost 0 bases to trimming and J lost 4 bases; unmatched junction nucleotides: 6. The CDR3 sequence is 15 residues long. Germline V lookup: CDR1 SQVTM, CDR2 ANQGSEA. In building TCR beta libraries, iRepertoire HTBI primers were used together with Arm-PCR of CDR3 regions. Each CDR3 protein is one row after TCRdb ran MiXCR on the multiplex PCR reads. The table records some 230,000 distinct CDR3 sequences, around 20% of them present only once. Noted time point: newly diagnosed GD, antithyroid drugs for less than 3 months. Making the TCR library involved RNA that had been extracted from PBMCs.

The V and J genes are TRBV29-1 and TRBJ2-1, with TRBD2 identical over 7 bases. This receptor was obtained from a female donor with Graves disease. This sample comprised peripheral blood mononuclear cells (PBMCs), obtained at new diagnosis, from a patient treated with antithyroid drugs. The CDR3 here is CSVEDAGARYNEQFF. The CDR3 DNA reads as TGCAGCGTTGAAGATGCGGGAGCAAGGTACAATGAGCAGTTCTTC.